The next 14 T cell receptor beta chains were all read from a single sample in a study of T cell responses to AZD1222 COVID-19 vaccine. Assay used: immunoSEQ multiplex PCR; TCRdb lists only in-frame clones, some missing. The sample lists about 210,000 clones; 94% were seen once. The material was peripheral blood, obtained 28 days after the second dose of the MenACWY control vaccine. Source of these receptors: an adult who received the MenACWY meningococcal vaccine as a control.

The genes are TRBV6-2 or TRBV6-3 and TRBJ2-7; D is possibly TRBD1 or TRBD2 (5 bases each). V lost 4 bases and J lost 5, with 12 bases in between. Germline CDR1 reads MNHEY; CDR2 reads SVGEGT. This CDR3 contains 13 residues. CDR3: CASSFNGAHEQYF. The CDR3 DNA follows: TGTGCCAGCAGTTTCAACGGGGCCCACGAGCAGTACTTC.

The chain joins TRBV5-6 to TRBJ2-1, with unresolved D. The CDR3 runs 11 residues. V was trimmed by 4 bases and J by 7 bases, leaving 6 bases between them. Looked up from germline, CDR1 is SGHDT and CDR2 is YYEEEE. CDR3 protein: CASSLRNEQFF. As DNA, the CDR3 is TGTGCCAGCAGCCTGAGGAATGAGCAGTTCTTC.

J is TRBJ2-7 and V is TRBV27; 12 positions match TRBD2. The CDR3 loop spans 15 amino acids. Trimming took 6 bases from V and 4 from J; bases not matched to a gene: 7. Germline V gene sequence: CDR1 MNHEY, CDR2 SMNVEV (reference sequence). This chain's CDR3 is CASRLLAGGRYEQYF. The CDR3 nucleotides are TGTGCCAGCAGGCTACTAGCGGGAGGACGGTACGAGCAGTACTTC.

The rearrangement uses TRBV9 and TRBJ1-2; TRBD1 aligns across 7 bases. Germline CDR1 is SGDLS and CDR2 is YYNGEE. After removal of 0 bases from V and 1 base from J, the junction contained 3 bases not matched to a gene. The CDR3 is 15 residues long. Here the CDR3 DNA reads TGTGCCAGCAGCGTAGACAGGGGCGGTAACTATGGCTACACCTTC. Its protein product is CASSVDRGGNYGYTF.

This clone came up once. The chain recombines TRBV28 with TRBJ2-7; TRBD2 agrees at 9 bases. The CDR3 loop spans 14 amino acids. Germline V gene data show CDR1 as MDHEN and CDR2 as SYDVKM. V lost 7 bases to trimming and J lost 3 bases; unmatched junction nucleotides: 7. CDR3 sequence: CASTFSGGNYEQYF. As DNA, the CDR3 is TGTGCCAGCACTTTCAGCGGGGGGAACTACGAGCAGTACTTC.

The V and J genes are TRBV7-2 and TRBJ2-2, with TRBD1 identical over 9 bases. Germline V lookup: CDR1 SGHTA, CDR2 FQGNSA. The ends lost 5 bases at V and 5 bases at J; junction bases unmatched: 6. This CDR3 has 15 amino acids. The CDR3 DNA sequence: TGTGCCAGCAGCCCAGGACAGGGGAATACCGGGGAGCTGTTTTTT. Translating gives CASSPGQGNTGELFF.

The chain carries TRBV29-1 and TRBJ2-1, with TRBD2 matching 10 bases. This CDR3 is 14 amino acids long. V dropped 6 bases and J dropped 3; count of bases not matched to a gene: 5. CDR1 and CDR2 (germline): SQVTM, ANQGSEA. The CDR3 DNA follows: TGCAGCGTCCAAATAGCGGGAGGCTACAATGAGCAGTTCTTC. It specifies CSVQIAGGYNEQFF.

The chain links TRBV15 to TRBJ1-3; no clear D. CDR3 length: 14 residues. Trimming shortened V by 0 bases and J by 4 bases, and 7 bases separated the two germline ends. Germline values: CDR1 LNHNV, CDR2 YYDKDF (reference sequence). The CDR3 DNA sequence: TGTGCCACCAGCAGAGATATGGAGGGAAACACCATATATTTT. Translated: CATSRDMEGNTIYF.

The chain has TRBV6-5 and TRBJ1-5; D is undetermined. The V gene lost 2 bases and the J gene lost 4 bases, with 6 bases spanning the gap. The CDR3 has 13 amino acids. The V gene's germline CDR1 is MNHEY and CDR2 SVGAGI. The CDR3, as DNA: TGTGCCAGCAGTTACAGGCAAAATCAGCCCCAGCATTTT. Translation: CASSYRQNQPQHF.

CDR3 protein: CASSPSGWVVSSYNEQFF. The CDR3 bases are TGTGCCAGCAGCCCCTCGGGTTGGGTCGTTAGCTCCTACAATGAGCAGTTCTTC. V usage is TRBV28 and J usage is TRBJ2-1; D is unclear. The CDR3 contains 18 residues. Trimming removed 6 bases at V and 0 bases at J, with 21 bases between. Germline lookup yields CDR1 MDHEN and CDR2 SYDVKM.

The DNA for the CDR3 is TGTGCCAGCAGCACCCGTGCGGGGTCTGGAAACACCATATATTTT. Encoded protein: CASSTRAGSGNTIYF. The chain combines TRBV14 with TRBJ1-3; no firm D call. The germline V gene encodes CDR1 SGHDN and CDR2 FVKESK. The CDR3 sequence is 15 residues long. V lost 5 bases, J lost 1 base, and 12 bases lay in between. Complete variable domain (other parts from reference TRBV14 and TRBJ1-3): EAGVTQFPSHSVIEKGQTVTLRCDPISGHDNLYWYRRVMGKEIKFLLHFVKESKQDESGMPNNRFLAERTGGTYSTLKVQPAELEDSGVYFCASSTRAGSGNTIYFGEGSWLTVV.

This chain's CDR3 is CASSLSVGNTIYF. The CDR3 DNA is TGCGCCAGCAGCTTATCAGTCGGAAACACCATATATTTT. V gene TRBV5-1 combines with J gene TRBJ1-3; D call uncertain. Germline CDR1 SGHRS, CDR2 YFSETQ. This CDR3 has 13 residues. Trimming cost V 2 bases and J 4 bases, with 7 bases left between them.

The chain combines TRBV2 with TRBJ2-7, with unresolved D. The germline V gene has CDR1 SNHLY and CDR2 FYNNEI. The CDR3 contains 18 residues. Trimming removed 2 bases at V and 3 bases at J, with 23 bases between. This chain's CDR3 is CASSEPVAAARLHYEQYF. Written as DNA, the CDR3 is TGTGCCAGCAGTGAACCTGTTGCGGCCGCGCGGTTGCACTACGAGCAGTACTTC.

The chain joins TRBV19 to TRBJ2-7, with D unresolved. Trimming shortened V by 6 bases and J by 3 bases, and 9 bases separated the two germline ends. From germline, CDR1 is LNHDA and CDR2 SQIVND (reference sequence). The CDR3 is 12 amino acids. This CDR3 is CASSDRNYEQYF. Written as DNA, the CDR3 is TGTGCCAGTAGCGACCGAAACTACGAGCAGTACTTC.